This TCR beta chain was found in a study of OX40 agonist ivuxolimab in advanced cancers. Looking at the study overall: Patients' therapy was ivuxolimab, an antibody that acts as an agonist of OX40 (CD134). Partial responses were achieved by three patients, of whom one had hepatocellular carcinoma and two had cutaneous melanoma.

Sequencing was performed with immunoSEQ multiplex PCR; in TCRdb, only in-frame clones are kept and a portion is missing. The sample lists around 70,000 clones; roughly 82% were seen once. Prior autoimmune disease or systemic immunosuppression barred patients. Researchers took blood at baseline, on cycle 4 day 1, and on cycle 7 day 1. The length of the CDR3 is 15 residues. Germline CDR1 SGHRS, CDR2 YFSETQ. Deletions cut 2 bases from V and 3 bases from J, with 14 bases between. The sample in question was CD4+ or CD8+ T cells sorted from blood, obtained in a trial of the OX40 agonist ivuxolimab. The clonotype originates from an adult with an advanced solid tumor such as melanoma, head and neck, liver or kidney cancer. The gene calls are TRBV5-1 and TRBJ1-1; TRBD1 is a possible D gene (6 bases). Here the CDR3 DNA reads TGCGCCAGCAGCTTATTGGGCAGGGGATACACTGAAGCTTTCTTT. This encodes CASSLLGRGYTEAFF.